This TCR beta chain was documented in a study of identical twins (TCRdb year 2016). Some background on the complete study: The study deep-sequenced TCR alpha and beta repertoires from monozygotic twins, unrelated adults of various ages and cord blood to test whether fetal clonotypes persist. Replicate twin experiments were performed at different times using different library preparation protocols to rule out contamination. Overall study results and their limits: Compared with coincidental sharing between unrelated individuals, out-of-frame TCR alpha sequences shared between twins had an excess of sequences with low generation probability. Because the same donors could not be followed over many years, conclusions were based on cross-sectional statistical analysis. Abundant cord blood beta clonotypes carried fewer insertions; young adult naive repertoires showed a weaker similar trend, while memory repertoires showed none. Zero-insertion analyses could be partly confounded by invariant T cells such as MAIT and iNKT, though diverse VJ usage argued against such confounding for most clonotypes. The excess sharing between twins in beta out-of-frame sequences was weaker because fewer shared sequences reduced the signal-to-noise ratio. Recombination models systematically underestimated out-of-frame TCR alpha sharing in monozygotic twins but agreed with sharing between unrelated individuals.

Note on this clonotype: No cognate antigen has been identified for it. Nothing much larger sits one base from this clone, and base qualities are not available.

To prepare the library, 5' RACE was applied. Sequenced using an Illumina HiSeq 2000. A universal primer binding site was added through template switching, and the final cDNA carried a unique molecular identifier so that TCR cDNA molecules could be counted accurately. First-strand cDNA for TCR alpha and beta chains was synthesized from specific primers in the conserved constant-segment region. Each cDNA library was double barcoded, with a SMART-Mk sample barcode plus Illumina barcodes, to control for contamination. TruSeq adapter sequences, together with Illumina sample barcodes, were added in two successive PCR steps. Sequencing of the TCR alpha and beta cDNA libraries was done on the Illumina HiSeq platform using custom primers. In the original analysis: MiGEC was used to process raw reads and extract unique molecular identifiers, and MiXCR was used to find CDR3 positions. Recombination models were inferred per individual with the repgenHMM and IGoR tools using an EM algorithm. The tcR package in R was used for shared clonotype analysis, with sharing normalized by the product of cloneset sizes. To study raw recombination without the effects of thymic and clonal selection, out-of-frame nonproductive sequences were analyzed. The public reads were quality trimmed at Q25 with fastp and then assembled into clones with MiXCR by TCRdb, keeping productive beta chains. For every CDR3 protein sequence, its rows merge into one entry that carries the most common genes and DNA. TCRdb's processing, not the authors', yielded these V and J calls. This sample comprises roughly 720,000 distinct CDR3 sequences, 15% to 20% of them detected only once. About an eighth of the sample comes from the top ten.

Every donor was a healthy Caucasian. The twin cohort comprised three pairs of female monozygotic twins, all aged about 18 to 30 years. Peripheral blood mononuclear cells were the source from which RNA for the TCR libraries was isolated. V is clipped by 3 bases and J by 2 bases, and the sequence between their germline boundaries is 12 bases long. Its CDR3 holds 15 amino acids, cysteine through phenylalanine. The DNA shown is the 45-base CDR3, in frame from base 1. From the germline V gene (reference sequence), CDR1 is LNHDA and CDR2 is SQIVND. The same sample was also used in a study of T cells expressing NK-cell markers. The second paper states: Several donors provided sorted CD3+CD56+NKG2C+, CD3+CD56+NKG2C- and CD3+CD56-NKG2C+ T-cell subsets, whose TCR beta-chain repertoires were profiled. Seven of the eight sequenced donors were HCMV-seropositive and one was HCMV-seronegative. To restrict sorting to alphabetaTCR-expressing T cells, an anti-gammadeltaTCR antibody was added in several experiments. In roughly 6 donors, the dominant CD3+CD56+NKG2C+ clonotypes ranked among the top 10 CD8+ clonotypes, making up about 1.0-8% of CD8+ T cells. Those dominant clonotypes were again the most abundant among CD3+CD56-NKG2C+ cells in several donors, at about 25-60.1%. Whether the expanded NKG2C-expressing T cell clones were specific for HCMV antigens was left unclear. Randomly selected healthy volunteers, three men and five women, were used as the eight sequenced donors. To determine HCMV serostatus, a commercial ELISA kit was used to detect HCMV-specific IgG in serum. Bulk peripheral blood T-cell repertoires were additionally sequenced from unsorted PBMC for several donors. MIGEC was used to demultiplex reads and group the reads by UMI, and MiTCR was used to assemble and quantify clonotypes. To remove erroneous sequences, TCR cDNA sequences were retained only when supported by two or more reads. The tcR package was used for downstream repertoire analysis, with clonotypes matched between fractions based on CDR3 nucleotide sequence plus V segment. VDJmatch was used to annotate antigen specificity against VDJdb, with one amino acid substitution allowed in CDR3.

This TCR derives from a woman under 30 in good health. The sequence is built from TRBV19 and TRBJ2-3, with an unclear D gene assignment. Sequenced: PBMCs. CDR3 region: CASSIGAPLTDTQYF. DNA sequence: TGTGCCAGTAGTATTGGTGCCCCTCTCACAGATACGCAGTATTTT.